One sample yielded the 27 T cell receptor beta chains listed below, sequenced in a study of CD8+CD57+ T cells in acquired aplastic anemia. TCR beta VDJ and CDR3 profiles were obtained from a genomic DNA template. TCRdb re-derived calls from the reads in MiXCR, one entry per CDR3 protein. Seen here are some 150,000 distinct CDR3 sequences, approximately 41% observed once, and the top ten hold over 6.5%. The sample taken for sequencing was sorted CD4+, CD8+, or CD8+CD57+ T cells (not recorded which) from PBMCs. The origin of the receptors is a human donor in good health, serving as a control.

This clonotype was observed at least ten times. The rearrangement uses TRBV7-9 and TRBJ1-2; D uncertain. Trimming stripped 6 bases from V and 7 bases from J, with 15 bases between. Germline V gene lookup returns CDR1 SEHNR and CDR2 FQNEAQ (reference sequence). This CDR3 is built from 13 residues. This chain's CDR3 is CASRVSPPGGYTF. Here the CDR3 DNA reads TGTGCCAGCAGGGTATCCCCACCAGGTGGCTACACCTTC.

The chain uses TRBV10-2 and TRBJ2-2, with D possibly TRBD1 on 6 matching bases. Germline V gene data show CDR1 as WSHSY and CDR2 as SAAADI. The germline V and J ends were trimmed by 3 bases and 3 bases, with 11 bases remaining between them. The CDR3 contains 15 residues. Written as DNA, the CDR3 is TGCGCCAGCAGTGACCAGGGGCGCGACACCGGGGAGCTGTTTTTT. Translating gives CASSDQGRDTGELFF.

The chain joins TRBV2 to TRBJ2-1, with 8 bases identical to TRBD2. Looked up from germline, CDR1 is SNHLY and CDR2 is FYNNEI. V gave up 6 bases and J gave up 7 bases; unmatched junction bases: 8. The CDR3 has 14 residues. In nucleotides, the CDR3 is TGTGCCAGCAGACCGGGACTAGGGGAAAATGAGCAGTTCTTC. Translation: CASRPGLGENEQFF.

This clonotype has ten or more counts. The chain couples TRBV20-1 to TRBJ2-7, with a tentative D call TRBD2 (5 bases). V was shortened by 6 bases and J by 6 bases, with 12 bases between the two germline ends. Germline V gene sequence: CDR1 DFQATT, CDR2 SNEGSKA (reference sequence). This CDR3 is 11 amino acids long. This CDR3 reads CSAGGLREQYF. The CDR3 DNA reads TGCAGTGCCGGAGGACTCCGCGAGCAGTACTTC.

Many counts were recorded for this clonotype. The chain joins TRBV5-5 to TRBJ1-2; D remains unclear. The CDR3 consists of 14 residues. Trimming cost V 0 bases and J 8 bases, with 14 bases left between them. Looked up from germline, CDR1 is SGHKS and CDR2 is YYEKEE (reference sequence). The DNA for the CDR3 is TGTGCCAGCAGCTTGGCTCCGGAAATGTGGGGCTACACCTTC. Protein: CASSLAPEMWGYTF.

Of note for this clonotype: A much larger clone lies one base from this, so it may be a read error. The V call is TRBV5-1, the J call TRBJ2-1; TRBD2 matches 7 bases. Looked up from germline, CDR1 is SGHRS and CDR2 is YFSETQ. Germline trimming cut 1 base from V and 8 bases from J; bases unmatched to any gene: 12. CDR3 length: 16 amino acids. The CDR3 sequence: CASSLWASGGYDEQFF. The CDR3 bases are TGCGCCAGCAGCTTGTGGGCTAGCGGAGGTTACGATGAGCAGTTCTTC.

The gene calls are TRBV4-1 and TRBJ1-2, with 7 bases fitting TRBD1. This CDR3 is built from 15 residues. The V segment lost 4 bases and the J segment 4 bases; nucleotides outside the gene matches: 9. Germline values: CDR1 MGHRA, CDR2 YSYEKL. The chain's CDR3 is CASSRVSGQLYGYTF. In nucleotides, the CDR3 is TGCGCCAGCAGCCGCGTTTCGGGACAGCTCTATGGCTACACCTTC.

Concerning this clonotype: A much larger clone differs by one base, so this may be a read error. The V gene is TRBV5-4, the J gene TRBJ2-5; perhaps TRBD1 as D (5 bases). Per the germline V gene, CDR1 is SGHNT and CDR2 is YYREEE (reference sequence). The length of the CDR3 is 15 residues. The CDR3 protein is CASSFPKGGQEAQYF. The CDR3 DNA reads TGTGCCAGCAGCTTCCCAAAGGGCGGACAAGAGGCCCAGTACTTC.

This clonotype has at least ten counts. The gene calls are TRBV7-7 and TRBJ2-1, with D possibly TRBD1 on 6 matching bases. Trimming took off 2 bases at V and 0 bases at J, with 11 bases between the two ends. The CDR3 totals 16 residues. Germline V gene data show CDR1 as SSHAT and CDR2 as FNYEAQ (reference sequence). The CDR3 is CASSLQGTSSYNEQFF. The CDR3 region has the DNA TGTGCCAGCAGCTTACAGGGGACCAGCTCCTACAATGAGCAGTTCTTC.

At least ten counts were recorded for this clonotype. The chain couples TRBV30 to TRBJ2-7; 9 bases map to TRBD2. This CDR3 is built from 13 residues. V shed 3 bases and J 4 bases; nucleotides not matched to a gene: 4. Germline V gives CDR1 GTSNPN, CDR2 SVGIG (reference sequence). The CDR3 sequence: CAWRLAGAYEQYF. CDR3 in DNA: TGTGCCTGGAGACTAGCGGGCGCGTACGAGCAGTACTTC.

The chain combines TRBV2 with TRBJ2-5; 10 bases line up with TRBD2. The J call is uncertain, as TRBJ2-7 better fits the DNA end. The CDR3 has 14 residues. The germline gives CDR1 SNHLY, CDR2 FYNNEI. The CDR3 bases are TGTGCCAGCAGGCCGGGACTAGCGAACTACGAGCAGTACTTC. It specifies CASRPGLANYEQYF.

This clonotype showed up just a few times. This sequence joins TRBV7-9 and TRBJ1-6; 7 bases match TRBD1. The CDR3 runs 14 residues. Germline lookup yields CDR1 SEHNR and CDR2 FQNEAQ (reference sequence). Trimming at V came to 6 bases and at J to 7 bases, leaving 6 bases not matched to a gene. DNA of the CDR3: TGTGCCAGCAGGTCACAGGGGACCAATTCACCCCTCCACTTT. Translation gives CASRSQGTNSPLHF.

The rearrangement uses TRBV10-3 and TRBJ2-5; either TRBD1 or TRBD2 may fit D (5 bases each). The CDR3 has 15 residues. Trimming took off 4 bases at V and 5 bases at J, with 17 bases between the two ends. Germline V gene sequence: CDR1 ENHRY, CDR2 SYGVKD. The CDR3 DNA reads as TGTGCCATCAGTGTGGGACCGGCCAAATGGGAGACCCAGTACTTC. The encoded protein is CAISVGPAKWETQYF.

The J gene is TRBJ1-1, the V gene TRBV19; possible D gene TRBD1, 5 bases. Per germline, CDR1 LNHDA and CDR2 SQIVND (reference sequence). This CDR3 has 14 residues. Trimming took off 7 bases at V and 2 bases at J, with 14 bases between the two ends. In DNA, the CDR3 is TGTGCCAGTAAGGCAAGGGACTACAACACTGAAGCTTTCTTT. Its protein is CASKARDYNTEAFF.

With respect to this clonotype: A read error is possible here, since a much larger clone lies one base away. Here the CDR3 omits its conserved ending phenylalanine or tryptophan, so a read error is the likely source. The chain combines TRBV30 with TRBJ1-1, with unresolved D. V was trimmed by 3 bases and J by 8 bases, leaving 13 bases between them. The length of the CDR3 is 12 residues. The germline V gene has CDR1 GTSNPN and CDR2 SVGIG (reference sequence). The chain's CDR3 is CAWRPPSAEAFL. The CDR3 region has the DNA TGTGCCTGGAGACCTCCATCCGCCGAAGCTTTCCTT.

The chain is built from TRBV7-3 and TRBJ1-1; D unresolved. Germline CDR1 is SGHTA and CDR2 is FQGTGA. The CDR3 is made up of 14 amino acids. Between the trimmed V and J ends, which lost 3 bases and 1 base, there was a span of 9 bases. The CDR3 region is CASSFQAGNTEAFF. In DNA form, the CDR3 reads TGTGCCAGCAGCTTTCAAGCCGGGAACACTGAAGCTTTCTTT.

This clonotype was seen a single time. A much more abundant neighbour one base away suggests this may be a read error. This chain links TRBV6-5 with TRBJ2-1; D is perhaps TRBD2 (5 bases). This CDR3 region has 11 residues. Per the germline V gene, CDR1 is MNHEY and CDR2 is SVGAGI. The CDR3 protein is CASSYSGERFF. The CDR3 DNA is TGTGCCAGCAGTTACTCCGGGGAGCGGTTCTTC.

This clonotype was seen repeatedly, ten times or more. CDR3 sequence: CASSLFGQRLSYEQYF. The CDR3 bases are TGTGCCAGCAGCTTATTCGGGCAGCGACTCTCCTACGAGCAGTACTTC. The chain combines TRBV7-9 with TRBJ2-7; D unclear. From germline, CDR1 is SEHNR and CDR2 FQNEAQ (reference sequence). V was shortened by 2 bases and J by 0 bases, with 14 bases between the two germline ends. This CDR3 spans 16 amino acids.

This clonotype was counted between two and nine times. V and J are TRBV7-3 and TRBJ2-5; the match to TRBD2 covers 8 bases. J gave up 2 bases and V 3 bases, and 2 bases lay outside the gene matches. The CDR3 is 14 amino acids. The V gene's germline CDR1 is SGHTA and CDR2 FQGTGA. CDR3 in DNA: TGTGCCAGCAGCTTGGCGGGGGGTCAAGAGACCCAGTACTTC. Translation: CASSLAGGQETQYF.

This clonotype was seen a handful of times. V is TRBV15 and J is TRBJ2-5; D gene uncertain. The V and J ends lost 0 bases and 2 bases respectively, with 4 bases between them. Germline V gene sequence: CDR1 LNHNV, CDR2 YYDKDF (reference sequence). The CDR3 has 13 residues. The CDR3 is CATSRERQETQYF. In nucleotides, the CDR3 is TGTGCCACCAGCAGAGAACGGCAAGAGACCCAGTACTTC.

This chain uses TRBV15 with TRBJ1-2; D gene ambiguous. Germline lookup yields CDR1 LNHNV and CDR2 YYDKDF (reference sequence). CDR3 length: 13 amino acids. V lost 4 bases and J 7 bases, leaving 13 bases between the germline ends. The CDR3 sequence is CATSTLGGSGYTF. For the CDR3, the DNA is TGTGCCACCAGCACCTTAGGAGGGTCTGGCTACACCTTC.

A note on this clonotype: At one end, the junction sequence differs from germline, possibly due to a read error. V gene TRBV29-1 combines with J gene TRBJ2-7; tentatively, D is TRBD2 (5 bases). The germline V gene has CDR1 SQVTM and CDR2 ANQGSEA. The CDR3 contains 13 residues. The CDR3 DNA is TGCGGCGTTGAGGGCGTGAGCTCCTACGAGCAGTACTTC. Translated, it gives CGVEGVSSYEQYF.

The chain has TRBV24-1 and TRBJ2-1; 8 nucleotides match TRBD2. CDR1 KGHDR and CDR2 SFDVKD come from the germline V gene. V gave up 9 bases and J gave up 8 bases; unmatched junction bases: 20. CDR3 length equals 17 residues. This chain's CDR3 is CATYNSVVGTSLDEQFF. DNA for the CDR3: TGTGCCACCTACAATAGCGTAGTGGGGACTAGTCTAGATGAGCAGTTCTTC.

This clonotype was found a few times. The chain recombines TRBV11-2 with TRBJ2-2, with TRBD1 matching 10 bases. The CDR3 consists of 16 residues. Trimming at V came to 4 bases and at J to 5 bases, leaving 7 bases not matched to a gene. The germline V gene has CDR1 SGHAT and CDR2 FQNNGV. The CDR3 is CASSYDRGLGTGELFF. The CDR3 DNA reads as TGTGCCAGCAGCTACGACAGGGGGCTAGGGACCGGGGAGCTGTTTTTT. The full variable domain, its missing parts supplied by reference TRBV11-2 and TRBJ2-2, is EAGVAQSPRYKIIEKRQSVAFWCNPISGHATLYWYQQILGQGPKLLIQFQNNGVVDDSQLPKDRFSAERLKGVDSTLKIQPAKLEDSAVYLCASSYDRGLGTGELFFGEGSRLTVL.

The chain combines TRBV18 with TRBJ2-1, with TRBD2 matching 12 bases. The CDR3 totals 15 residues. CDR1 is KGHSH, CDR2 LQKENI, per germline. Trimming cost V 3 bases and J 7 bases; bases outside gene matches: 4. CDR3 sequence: CASSPGTSGLNEQFF. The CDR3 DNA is TGTGCCAGCTCACCGGGGACTAGCGGGTTGAATGAGCAGTTCTTC.

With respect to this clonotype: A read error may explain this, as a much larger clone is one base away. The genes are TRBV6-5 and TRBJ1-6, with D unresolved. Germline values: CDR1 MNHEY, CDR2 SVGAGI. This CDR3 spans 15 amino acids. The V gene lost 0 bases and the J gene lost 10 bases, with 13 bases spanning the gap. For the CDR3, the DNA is TGTGCCAGCAGTTACTCTGGAGGGCGGGAGTCACCCCTCCACTTT. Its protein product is CASSYSGGRESPLHF.

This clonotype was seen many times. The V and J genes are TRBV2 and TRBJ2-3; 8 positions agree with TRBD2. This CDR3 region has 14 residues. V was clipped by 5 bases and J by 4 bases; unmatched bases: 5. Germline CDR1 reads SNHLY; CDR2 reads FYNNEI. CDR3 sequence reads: CASSRAGVSDTQYF. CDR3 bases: TGTGCCAGCAGTAGAGCGGGAGTTTCAGATACGCAGTATTTT.